These T cell receptor beta chains were read from a single sample in a study of blood T cell repertoires in COVID-19. The protocol was immunoSEQ multiplex PCR, while the TCRdb copy is restricted to in-frame clones and leaves out a portion. The sample lists fewer than 50,000 clones; about 85% were seen once. Specimen: peripheral blood. These TCRs come from a woman older than 75 with acute or convalescent COVID-19. The CDR3 runs from the conserved cysteine through the conserved F or W. The order of the fields is V gene, clone size, CDR3 protein. Clone size, where shown, is once, few, many, or a class for clones that have expanded.

v_call: TRBV6-5
clone_size: -
cdr3_aa: CASRRLAGSYNEQFF

v_call: TRBV3-1/TRBV3-2
clone_size: -
cdr3_aa: CASRGNQSTDTQYF

v_call: TRBV20-1
clone_size: -
cdr3_aa: CSASVLQGAEQYF

v_call: TRBV21-1
clone_size: -
cdr3_aa: CASSKGQDNLAKNIQYF

v_call: TRBV2
clone_size: -
cdr3_aa: CASSLVPEFSGNTIYF

v_call: TRBV7-2
clone_size: -
cdr3_aa: CASRDRGDEKLFF

v_call: TRBV18
clone_size: -
cdr3_aa: CASSLGLAGVLYNEQFF

v_call: TRBV3-1/TRBV3-2
clone_size: -
cdr3_aa: CASSQGGGNNQPQHF

v_call: TRBV11-2
clone_size: -
cdr3_aa: CASSLLQGDRRGFYEQYF

v_call: TRBV5-1
clone_size: -
cdr3_aa: CASSLATGSLSYEQYF

v_call: TRBV30
clone_size: -
cdr3_aa: CAWRDRAMEQYF

v_call: TRBV19
clone_size: -
cdr3_aa: CASRVGVIEDSPLHF

v_call: TRBV5-1
clone_size: -
cdr3_aa: CASSPRSFSYNEQFF

v_call: TRBV4-2
clone_size: -
cdr3_aa: CASSQDNGDFLNTEAFF

v_call: TRBV21-1
clone_size: -
cdr3_aa: CASSRPPGRAGGLTDTQYF

v_call: TRBV7-9
clone_size: -
cdr3_aa: CASNKHSSGSNEQFF

v_call: TRBV28
clone_size: once
cdr3_aa: CASSLKGVGYTF